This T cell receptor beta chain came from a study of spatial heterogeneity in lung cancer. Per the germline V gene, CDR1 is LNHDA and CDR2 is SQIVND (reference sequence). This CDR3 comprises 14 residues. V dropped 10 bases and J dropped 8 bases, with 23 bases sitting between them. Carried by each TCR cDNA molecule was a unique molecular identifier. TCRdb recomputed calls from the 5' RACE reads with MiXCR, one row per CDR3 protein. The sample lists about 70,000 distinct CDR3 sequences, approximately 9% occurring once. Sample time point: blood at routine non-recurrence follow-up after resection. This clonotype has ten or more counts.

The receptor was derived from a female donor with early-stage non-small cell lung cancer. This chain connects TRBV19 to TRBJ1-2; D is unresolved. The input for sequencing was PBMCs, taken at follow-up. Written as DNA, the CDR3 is TGTGCCACCCACAAGCCGTGGCCCTACTGGGGCTACACCTTC. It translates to CATHKPWPYWGYTF.